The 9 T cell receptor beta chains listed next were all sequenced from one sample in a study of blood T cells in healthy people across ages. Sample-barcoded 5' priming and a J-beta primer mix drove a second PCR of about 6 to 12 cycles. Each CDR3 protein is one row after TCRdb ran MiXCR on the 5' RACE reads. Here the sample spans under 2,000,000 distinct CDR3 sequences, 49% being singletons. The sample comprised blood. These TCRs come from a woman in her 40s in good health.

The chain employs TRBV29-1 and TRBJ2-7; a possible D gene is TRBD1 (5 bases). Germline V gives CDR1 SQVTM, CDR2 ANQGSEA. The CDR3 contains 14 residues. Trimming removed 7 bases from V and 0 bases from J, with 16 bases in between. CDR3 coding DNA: TGCAGCGCTGACTCAGGGCCTCCCTCCTACGAGCAGTACTTC. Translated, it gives CSADSGPPSYEQYF.

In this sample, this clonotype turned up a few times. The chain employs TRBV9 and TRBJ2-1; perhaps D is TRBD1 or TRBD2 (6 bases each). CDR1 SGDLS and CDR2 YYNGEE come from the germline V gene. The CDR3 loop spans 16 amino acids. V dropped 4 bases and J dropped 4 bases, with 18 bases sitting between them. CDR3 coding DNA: TGTGCCAGCAGCTCCTCGACGGGGGCCGGGTACAATGAGCAGTTCTTC. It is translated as CASSSSTGAGYNEQFF.

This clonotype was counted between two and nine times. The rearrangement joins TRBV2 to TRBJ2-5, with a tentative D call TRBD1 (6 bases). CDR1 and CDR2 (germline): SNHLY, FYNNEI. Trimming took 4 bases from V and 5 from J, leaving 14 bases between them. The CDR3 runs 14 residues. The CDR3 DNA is TGTGCCAGCAGTGTACAGGGAAGTGGGGAGACCCAGTACTTC. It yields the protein CASSVQGSGETQYF.

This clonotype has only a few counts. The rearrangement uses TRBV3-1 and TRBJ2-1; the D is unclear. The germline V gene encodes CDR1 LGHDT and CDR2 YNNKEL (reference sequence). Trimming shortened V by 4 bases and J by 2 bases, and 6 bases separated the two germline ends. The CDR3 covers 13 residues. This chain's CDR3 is CASSLQTYNEQFF. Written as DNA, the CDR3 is TGTGCCAGCAGCCTCCAAACCTACAATGAGCAGTTCTTC.

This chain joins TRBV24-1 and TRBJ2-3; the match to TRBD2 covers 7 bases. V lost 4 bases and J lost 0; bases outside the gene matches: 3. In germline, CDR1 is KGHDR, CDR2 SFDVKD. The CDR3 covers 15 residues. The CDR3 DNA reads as TGTGCCACCAGTGAAGGGACTACTAGCACAGATACGCAGTATTTT. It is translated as CATSEGTTSTDTQYF.

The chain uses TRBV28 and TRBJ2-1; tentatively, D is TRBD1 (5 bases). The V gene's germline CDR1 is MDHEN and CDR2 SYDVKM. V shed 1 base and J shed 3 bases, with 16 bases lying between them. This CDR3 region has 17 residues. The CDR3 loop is CASSLFETAVGYNEQFF. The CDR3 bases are TGTGCCAGCAGTTTATTTGAGACAGCCGTGGGCTACAATGAGCAGTTCTTC.

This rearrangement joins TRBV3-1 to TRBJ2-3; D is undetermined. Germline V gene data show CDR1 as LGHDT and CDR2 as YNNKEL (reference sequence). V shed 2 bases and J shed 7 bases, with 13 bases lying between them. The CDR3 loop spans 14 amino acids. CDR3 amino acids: CASSQLSESHTQYF. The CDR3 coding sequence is TGTGCCAGCAGCCAATTGTCCGAGAGTCATACGCAGTATTTT.

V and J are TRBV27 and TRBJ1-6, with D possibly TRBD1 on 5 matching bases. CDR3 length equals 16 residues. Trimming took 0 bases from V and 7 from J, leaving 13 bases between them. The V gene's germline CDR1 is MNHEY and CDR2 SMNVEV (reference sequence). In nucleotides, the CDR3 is TGTGCCAGCAGTTTATCCTCTGGGACTCCGAATTCACCCCTCCACTTT. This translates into CASSLSSGTPNSPLHF.

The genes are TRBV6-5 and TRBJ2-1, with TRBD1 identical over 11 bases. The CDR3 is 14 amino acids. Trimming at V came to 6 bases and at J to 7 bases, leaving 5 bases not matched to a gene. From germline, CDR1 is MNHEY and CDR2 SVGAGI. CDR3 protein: CASRSGTGGNEQFF. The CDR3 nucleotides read TGTGCCAGCAGATCCGGGACAGGGGGTAATGAGCAGTTCTTC.